Listed below are T cell receptor beta chains from one sample, sequenced in a study of beta chain features in type 1 diabetes. The table came from immunoSEQ multiplex PCR; TCRdb's copy has only in-frame clones and leaves some out. The data contain about 150,000 clones, 10% of them singletons. What was sequenced was central memory CD4+ T cells from blood. The receptors here all came from a man aged 30-40 years with type 1 diabetes. Each CDR3 is given with its conserved first and last residue. D genes are given only for firm matches. Some rows mark clone size as missing; the rest say once, few, many or name a class of expanded clone.

d_call: -
v_call: TRBV28
j_call: TRBJ2-7
clone_size: few
cdr3_aa: CASIEGPSSYEQYF
cdr3_nt: TGTGCCAGCATCGAGGGCCCGAGCTCCTACGAGCAGTACTTC

d_call: -
v_call: TRBV27
j_call: TRBJ2-6
clone_size: -
cdr3_aa: CASKLIGANVLTF
cdr3_nt: TGTGCCAGCAAACTAATTGGGGCCAACGTCCTGACTTTC

d_call: TRBD2
v_call: TRBV27
j_call: TRBJ2-7
clone_size: -
cdr3_aa: CAVGGSISYEQYF
cdr3_nt: TGTGCGGTCGGCGGGAGTATCTCCTACGAGCAGTACTTC

d_call: -
v_call: TRBV12-5
j_call: TRBJ2-3
clone_size: few
cdr3_aa: CASGLAGEFSDF
cdr3_nt: TGTGCTAGTGGTTTGGCCGGGGAATTTTCGGATTTT

d_call: -
v_call: TRBV29-1
j_call: TRBJ2-2
clone_size: -
cdr3_aa: CSGRNTGELFF
cdr3_nt: TGCAGCGGGAGGAACACCGGGGAGCTGTTTTTT

d_call: TRBD1
v_call: TRBV29-1
j_call: TRBJ2-7
clone_size: few
cdr3_aa: CSVGRDRGEQYF
cdr3_nt: TGCAGCGTTGGAAGGGACAGGGGCGAGCAGTACTTC

d_call: TRBD2
v_call: TRBV19
j_call: TRBJ2-1
clone_size: -
cdr3_aa: CASSRNLAGDAYNEQFF
cdr3_nt: TGTGCCAGTAGTAGGAATCTAGCGGGAGACGCCTACAATGAGCAGTTCTTC

d_call: TRBD2
v_call: TRBV6-6
j_call: TRBJ2-3
clone_size: -
cdr3_aa: CASSALTSGNVDTQYF
cdr3_nt: TGTGCCAGCAGTGCCCTGACTAGCGGGAACGTAGATACGCAGTATTTT

d_call: -
v_call: TRBV5-1
j_call: TRBJ1-1
clone_size: few
cdr3_aa: CASSFDRTNTEAFF
cdr3_nt: TGCGCCAGCAGCTTTGACAGAACTAACACTGAAGCTTTCTTT

d_call: TRBD1
v_call: TRBV6-5
j_call: TRBJ1-2
clone_size: few
cdr3_aa: CASSSPDRVYGYTF
cdr3_nt: TGTGCCAGCAGTTCCCCGGACAGGGTCTATGGCTACACCTTC

d_call: -
v_call: TRBV7-8
j_call: TRBJ1-1
clone_size: few
cdr3_aa: CASSLLTSGSTFF
cdr3_nt: TGTGCCAGCAGCCTCCTCACGTCGGGGTCAACTTTCTTT

d_call: TRBD1
v_call: TRBV7-9
j_call: TRBJ2-5
clone_size: few
cdr3_aa: CASSPTGQETQYF
cdr3_nt: TGTGCCAGCAGCCCGACGGGACAGGAGACCCAGTACTTC

d_call: -
v_call: TRBV29-1
j_call: TRBJ1-5
clone_size: few
cdr3_aa: CSVEREDVRHQPQHF
cdr3_nt: TGCAGCGTTGAAAGGGAGGATGTCAGGCATCAGCCCCAGCATTTT

d_call: -
v_call: TRBV9
j_call: TRBJ2-4
clone_size: -
cdr3_aa: CASSAHRGGDIQYF
cdr3_nt: TGTGCCAGCAGCGCCCATAGGGGGGGGGACATTCAGTACTTC

d_call: -
v_call: TRBV29-1
j_call: TRBJ2-5
clone_size: -
cdr3_aa: CSANRAQETQYF
cdr3_nt: TGCAGCGCCAACAGGGCCCAAGAGACCCAGTACTTC

d_call: -
v_call: TRBV2
j_call: TRBJ2-7
clone_size: -
cdr3_aa: CASSLQGYEQYF
cdr3_nt: TGTGCCAGCAGTTTACAGGGCTACGAGCAGTACTTC

d_call: TRBD1
v_call: TRBV5-4
j_call: TRBJ2-1
clone_size: -
cdr3_aa: CASSSRDSAYYNEQFF
cdr3_nt: TGTGCCAGCAGCTCCCGGGACAGCGCTTACTACAATGAGCAGTTCTTC

d_call: -
v_call: TRBV29-1
j_call: TRBJ2-7
clone_size: -
cdr3_aa: CSVGQISYEQYF
cdr3_nt: TGCAGCGTTGGCCAGATCTCCTACGAGCAGTACTTC

d_call: -
v_call: TRBV2
j_call: TRBJ2-3
clone_size: -
cdr3_aa: CASSGLLGTQYF
cdr3_nt: TGTGCCAGCAGCGGACTCCTCGGTACGCAGTATTTT

d_call: TRBD2
v_call: TRBV29-1
j_call: TRBJ2-3
clone_size: -
cdr3_aa: CSVAQLAATDTQYF
cdr3_nt: TGCAGCGTTGCCCAACTAGCGGCGACAGATACGCAGTATTTT

d_call: TRBD1
v_call: TRBV5-1
j_call: TRBJ1-1
clone_size: -
cdr3_aa: CASSLRGHDTEAFF
cdr3_nt: TGCGCCAGCAGCTTAAGGGGGCACGACACTGAAGCTTTCTTT

d_call: -
v_call: TRBV28
j_call: TRBJ2-5
clone_size: -
cdr3_aa: CASSSPGLKETQYF
cdr3_nt: TGTGCCAGCAGTTCCCCTGGGCTAAAAGAGACCCAGTACTTC

d_call: TRBD1
v_call: TRBV5-4
j_call: TRBJ1-2
clone_size: few
cdr3_aa: CASSVGQGAGYTF
cdr3_nt: TGTGCCAGCAGCGTCGGACAGGGGGCGGGCTACACCTTC

d_call: -
v_call: TRBV19
j_call: TRBJ1-5
clone_size: -
cdr3_aa: CASRGRGGPQHF
cdr3_nt: TGTGCCAGTAGAGGGAGGGGGGGGCCCCAGCATTTT

d_call: -
v_call: TRBV4-3
j_call: TRBJ2-1
clone_size: -
cdr3_aa: CASSQEVAENEQFF
cdr3_nt: TGCGCCAGCAGCCAAGAGGTAGCGGAGAATGAGCAGTTCTTC

d_call: -
v_call: TRBV5-1
j_call: TRBJ1-1
clone_size: few
cdr3_aa: CASSLEGFGGGTEAFF
cdr3_nt: TGCGCCAGCAGCTTGGAGGGGTTTGGGGGCGGCACTGAAGCTTTCTTT

d_call: -
v_call: TRBV11-1
j_call: TRBJ2-6
clone_size: -
cdr3_aa: CASSLGRAGANVLTF
cdr3_nt: TGTGCCAGCAGCTTAGGCCGGGCTGGGGCCAACGTCCTGACTTTC

d_call: -
v_call: TRBV11-2
j_call: TRBJ2-5
clone_size: -
cdr3_aa: CASSLPRRLETQYF
cdr3_nt: TGTGCCAGCAGCTTACCCCGGAGGTTAGAGACCCAGTACTTC

d_call: TRBD2
v_call: TRBV9
j_call: TRBJ2-1
clone_size: few
cdr3_aa: CASSVFIAGERDEQFF
cdr3_nt: TGTGCCAGCAGCGTGTTTATAGCGGGAGAGAGGGATGAGCAGTTCTTC

d_call: -
v_call: TRBV7-9
j_call: TRBJ1-4
clone_size: -
cdr3_aa: CASSRLEAKLFF
cdr3_nt: TGTGCCAGCAGCCGTTTGGAGGCAAAACTGTTTTTT

d_call: TRBD2
v_call: TRBV27
j_call: TRBJ2-7
clone_size: -
cdr3_aa: CASSTAGLRYEQYF
cdr3_nt: TGTGCCAGCAGTACTGCGGGACTAAGGTACGAGCAGTACTTC

d_call: -
v_call: TRBV14
j_call: TRBJ1-1
clone_size: -
cdr3_aa: CASSDLQGRNTEAFF
cdr3_nt: TGTGCCAGCAGCGACCTACAGGGAAGGAACACTGAAGCTTTCTTT

d_call: TRBD1
v_call: TRBV27
j_call: TRBJ1-1
clone_size: few
cdr3_aa: CASSGTGTLNTEAFF
cdr3_nt: TGTGCCTCCTCCGGGACAGGGACTTTGAACACTGAAGCTTTCTTT

d_call: TRBD1
v_call: TRBV27
j_call: TRBJ2-1
clone_size: -
cdr3_aa: CASSLVSGTGRNEQFF
cdr3_nt: TGTGCCAGCAGTTTAGTTTCCGGGACAGGGAGGAATGAGCAGTTCTTC

d_call: TRBD1
v_call: TRBV18
j_call: TRBJ2-7
clone_size: -
cdr3_aa: CASSDRGHEQYF
cdr3_nt: TGTGCCAGCTCGGACAGGGGCCACGAGCAGTACTTC

d_call: -
v_call: TRBV19
j_call: TRBJ2-5
clone_size: -
cdr3_aa: CASSKGHGETQYF
cdr3_nt: TGTGCCAGTAGTAAAGGACACGGGGAGACCCAGTACTTC

d_call: -
v_call: TRBV14
j_call: TRBJ2-5
clone_size: -
cdr3_aa: CASSQDRGQSQYF
cdr3_nt: TGTGCCAGCAGCCAAGATAGGGGCCAGAGTCAGTACTTC

d_call: -
v_call: TRBV6-6
j_call: TRBJ2-7
clone_size: many
cdr3_aa: CATAQGTSYEQYF
cdr3_nt: TGTGCTACGGCTCAGGGAACTTCCTACGAGCAGTACTTC

d_call: TRBD2
v_call: TRBV7-6
j_call: TRBJ2-1
clone_size: -
cdr3_aa: CASSGGLANEQFF
cdr3_nt: TGTGCCAGCAGCGGGGGACTAGCCAATGAGCAGTTCTTC

d_call: TRBD2
v_call: TRBV7-2
j_call: TRBJ2-1
clone_size: -
cdr3_aa: CASSFLADYNEQFF
cdr3_nt: TGTGCCAGCAGCTTCCTAGCGGATTACAATGAGCAGTTCTTC

d_call: TRBD1
v_call: TRBV27
j_call: TRBJ2-7
clone_size: few
cdr3_aa: CASSNSLGTESYEQYF
cdr3_nt: TGTGCCAGCAGTAACTCCCTCGGGACAGAGTCCTACGAGCAGTACTTC

d_call: TRBD1
v_call: TRBV28
j_call: TRBJ2-5
clone_size: few
cdr3_aa: CASSPSPGTGEQETQYF
cdr3_nt: TGTGCCAGCAGCCCCAGTCCCGGGACAGGGGAACAAGAGACCCAGTACTTC

d_call: TRBD1
v_call: TRBV6-6
j_call: TRBJ2-7
clone_size: -
cdr3_aa: CASSYSRQGDYEQYF
cdr3_nt: TGTGCCAGCAGTTACTCCCGACAGGGGGACTACGAGCAGTACTTC

d_call: TRBD1
v_call: TRBV2
j_call: TRBJ2-5
clone_size: -
cdr3_aa: CASSLQGAGETQYF
cdr3_nt: TGTGCCAGCAGCTTACAGGGGGCAGGAGAGACCCAGTACTTC